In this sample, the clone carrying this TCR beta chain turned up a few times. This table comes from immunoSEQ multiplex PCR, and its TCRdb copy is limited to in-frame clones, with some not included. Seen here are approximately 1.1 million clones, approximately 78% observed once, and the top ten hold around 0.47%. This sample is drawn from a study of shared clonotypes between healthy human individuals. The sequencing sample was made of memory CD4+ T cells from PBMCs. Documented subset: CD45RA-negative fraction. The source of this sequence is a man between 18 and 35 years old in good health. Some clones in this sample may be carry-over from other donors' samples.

CDR3 amino acids: CASSPIPRANEQFF. The CDR3 nucleotides are TGCGCCAGCAGCCCTATTCCCCGAGCAAATGAGCAGTTCTTC. V is TRBV4-3 and J is TRBJ2-1; D uncertain. This CDR3 spans 14 amino acids. The germline CDR1 and CDR2 sequences are LGHNA and YSLEER. V lost 4 bases, J lost 7 bases, and 14 bases lay in between.